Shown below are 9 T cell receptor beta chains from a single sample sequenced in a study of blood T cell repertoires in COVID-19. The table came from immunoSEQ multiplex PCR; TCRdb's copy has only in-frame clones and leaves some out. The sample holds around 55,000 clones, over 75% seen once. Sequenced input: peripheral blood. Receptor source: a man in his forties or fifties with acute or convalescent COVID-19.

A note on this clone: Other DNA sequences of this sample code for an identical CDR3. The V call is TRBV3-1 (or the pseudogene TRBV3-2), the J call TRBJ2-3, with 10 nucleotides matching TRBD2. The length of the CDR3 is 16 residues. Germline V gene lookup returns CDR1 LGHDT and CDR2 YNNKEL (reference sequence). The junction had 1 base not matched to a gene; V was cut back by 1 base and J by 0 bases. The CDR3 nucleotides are TGTGCCAGCAGCCAAGCGACTAGCGGGAGCACAGATACGCAGTATTTT. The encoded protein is CASSQATSGSTDTQYF.

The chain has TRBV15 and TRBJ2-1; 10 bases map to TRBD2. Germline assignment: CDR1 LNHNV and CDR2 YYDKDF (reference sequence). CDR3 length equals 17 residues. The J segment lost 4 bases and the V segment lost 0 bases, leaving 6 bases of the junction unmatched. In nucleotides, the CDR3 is TGTGCCACCAGCAGAGAGGCTAGCGGGGGAATTTACAATGAGCAGTTCTTC. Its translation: CATSREASGGIYNEQFF.

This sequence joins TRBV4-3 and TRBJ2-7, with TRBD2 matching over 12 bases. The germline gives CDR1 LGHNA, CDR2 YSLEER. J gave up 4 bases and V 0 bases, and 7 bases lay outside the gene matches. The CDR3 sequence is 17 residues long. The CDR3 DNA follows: TGCGCCAGCAGCCAAGAACGGACCGGGACTAGCGGGTACGAGCAGTACTTC. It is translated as CASSQERTGTSGYEQYF.

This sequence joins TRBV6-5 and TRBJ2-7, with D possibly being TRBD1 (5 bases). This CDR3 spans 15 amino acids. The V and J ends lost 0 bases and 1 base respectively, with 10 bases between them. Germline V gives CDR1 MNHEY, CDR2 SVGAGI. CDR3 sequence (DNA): TGTGCCAGCAGTTACTCCCTTGACAGTTCCTACGAGCAGTACTTC. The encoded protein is CASSYSLDSSYEQYF.

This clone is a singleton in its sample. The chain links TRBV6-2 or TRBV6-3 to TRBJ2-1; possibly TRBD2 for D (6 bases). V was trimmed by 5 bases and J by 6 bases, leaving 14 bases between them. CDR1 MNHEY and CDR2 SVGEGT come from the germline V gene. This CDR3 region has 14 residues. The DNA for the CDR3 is TGTGCCAGCAGTCGGGGGTGGGATCCCAATGAGCAGTTCTTC. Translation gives CASSRGWDPNEQFF.

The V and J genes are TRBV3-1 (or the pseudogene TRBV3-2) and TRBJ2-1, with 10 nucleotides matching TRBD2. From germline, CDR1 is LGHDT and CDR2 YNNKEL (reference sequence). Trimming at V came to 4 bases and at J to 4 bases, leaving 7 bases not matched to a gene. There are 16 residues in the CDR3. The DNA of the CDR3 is TGTGCCAGCAGCCTGGGGAGCGGGAGGGGGTACAATGAGCAGTTCTTC. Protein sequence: CASSLGSGRGYNEQFF.

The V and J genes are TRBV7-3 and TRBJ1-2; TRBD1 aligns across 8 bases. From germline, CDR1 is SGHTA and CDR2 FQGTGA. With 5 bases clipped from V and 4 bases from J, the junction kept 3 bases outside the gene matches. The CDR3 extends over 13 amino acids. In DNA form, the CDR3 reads TGTGCCAGCAGCCGAGGACAGGGCTATGGCTACACCTTC. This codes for CASSRGQGYGYTF.

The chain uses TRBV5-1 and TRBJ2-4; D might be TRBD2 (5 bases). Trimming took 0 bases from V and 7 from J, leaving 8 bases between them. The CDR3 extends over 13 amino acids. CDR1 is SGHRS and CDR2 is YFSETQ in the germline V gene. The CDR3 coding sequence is TGCGCCAGCAGCTTGGGGGCGGGCAACATTCAGTACTTC. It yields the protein CASSLGAGNIQYF.

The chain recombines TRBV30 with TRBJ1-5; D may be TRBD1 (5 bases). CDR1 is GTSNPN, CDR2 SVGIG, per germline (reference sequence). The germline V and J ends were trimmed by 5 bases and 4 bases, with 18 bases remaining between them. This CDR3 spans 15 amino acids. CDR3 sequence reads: CAWGRGGSFNQPQHF. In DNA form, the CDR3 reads TGTGCCTGGGGTCGGGGGGGGTCGTTTAATCAGCCCCAGCATTTT.